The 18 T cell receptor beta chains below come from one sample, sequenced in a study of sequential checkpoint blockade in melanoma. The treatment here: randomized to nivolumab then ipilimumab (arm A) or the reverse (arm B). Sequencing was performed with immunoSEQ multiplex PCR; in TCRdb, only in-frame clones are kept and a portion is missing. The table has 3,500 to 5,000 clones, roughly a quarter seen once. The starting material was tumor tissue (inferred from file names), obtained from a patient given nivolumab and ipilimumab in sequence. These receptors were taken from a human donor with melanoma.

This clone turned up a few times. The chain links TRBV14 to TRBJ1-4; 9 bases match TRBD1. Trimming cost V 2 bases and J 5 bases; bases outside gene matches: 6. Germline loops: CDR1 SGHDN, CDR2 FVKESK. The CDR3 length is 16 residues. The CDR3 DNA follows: TGTGCCAGCAGCCAACGCACCGGGACAGGGAATGAAAAACTGTTTTTT. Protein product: CASSQRTGTGNEKLFF.

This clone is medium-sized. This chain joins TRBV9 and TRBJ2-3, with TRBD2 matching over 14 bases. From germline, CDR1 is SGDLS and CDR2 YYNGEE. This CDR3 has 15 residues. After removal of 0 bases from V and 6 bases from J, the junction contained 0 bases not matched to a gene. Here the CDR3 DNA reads TGTGCCAGCAGCGTAGGACTAGCGGGAGGGGATACGCAGTATTTT. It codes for CASSVGLAGGDTQYF.

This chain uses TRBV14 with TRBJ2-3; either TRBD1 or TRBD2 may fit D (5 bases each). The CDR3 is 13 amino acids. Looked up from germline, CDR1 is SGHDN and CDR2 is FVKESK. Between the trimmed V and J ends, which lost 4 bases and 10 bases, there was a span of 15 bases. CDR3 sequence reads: CASSPLHGGAQYF. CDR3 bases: TGTGCCAGCAGCCCGTTGCATGGGGGTGCGCAGTATTTT. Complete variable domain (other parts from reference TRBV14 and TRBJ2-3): EAGVTQFPSHSVIEKGQTVTLRCDPISGHDNLYWYRRVMGKEIKFLLHFVKESKQDESGMPNNRFLAERTGGTYSTLKVQPAELEDSGVYFCASSPLHGGAQYFGPGTRLTVL.

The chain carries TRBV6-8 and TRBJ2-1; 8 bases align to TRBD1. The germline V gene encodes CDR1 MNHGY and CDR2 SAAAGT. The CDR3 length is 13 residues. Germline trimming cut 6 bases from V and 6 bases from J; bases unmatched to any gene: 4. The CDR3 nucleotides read TGTGCCAGCAGAGGGACAGGTTCCAATGAGCAGTTCTTC. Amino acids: CASRGTGSNEQFF.

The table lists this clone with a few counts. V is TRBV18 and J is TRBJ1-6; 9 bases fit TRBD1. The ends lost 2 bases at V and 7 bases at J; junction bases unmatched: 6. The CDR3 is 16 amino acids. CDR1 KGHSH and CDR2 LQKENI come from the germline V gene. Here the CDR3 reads CASSPIRDRDNSPLHF. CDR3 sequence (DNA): TGTGCCAGCTCACCAATCCGGGACAGGGACAATTCACCCCTCCACTTT.

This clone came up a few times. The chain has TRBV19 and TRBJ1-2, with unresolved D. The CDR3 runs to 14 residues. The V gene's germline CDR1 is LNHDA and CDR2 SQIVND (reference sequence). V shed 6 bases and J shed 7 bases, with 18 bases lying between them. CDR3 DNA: TGTGCCAGTAGGCAAGACCCTGTGATCGCTGGCTACACCTTC. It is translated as CASRQDPVIAGYTF.

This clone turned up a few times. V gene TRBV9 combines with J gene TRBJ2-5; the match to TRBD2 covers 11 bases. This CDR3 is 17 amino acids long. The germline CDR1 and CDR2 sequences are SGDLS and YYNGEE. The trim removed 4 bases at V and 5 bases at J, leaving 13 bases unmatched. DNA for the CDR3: TGTGCCAGCAGCAAGTTTCTAGCGGGGGGCGCCGTGGAGACCCAGTACTTC. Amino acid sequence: CASSKFLAGGAVETQYF. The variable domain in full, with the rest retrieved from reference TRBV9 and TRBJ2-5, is DSGVTQTPKHLITATGQRVTLRCSPRSGDLSVYWYQQSLDQGLQFLIQYYNGEERAKGNILERFSAQQFPDLHSELNLSSLELGDSALYFCASSKFLAGGAVETQYFGPGTRLLVL.

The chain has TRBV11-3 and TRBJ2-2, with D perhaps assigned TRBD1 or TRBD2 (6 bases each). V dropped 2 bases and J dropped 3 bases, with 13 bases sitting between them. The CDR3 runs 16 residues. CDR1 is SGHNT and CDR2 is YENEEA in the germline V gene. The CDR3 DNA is TGTGCCAGCAGCTTAAGGGGGGCACTGGACACCGGGGAGCTGTTTTTT. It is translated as CASSLRGALDTGELFF.

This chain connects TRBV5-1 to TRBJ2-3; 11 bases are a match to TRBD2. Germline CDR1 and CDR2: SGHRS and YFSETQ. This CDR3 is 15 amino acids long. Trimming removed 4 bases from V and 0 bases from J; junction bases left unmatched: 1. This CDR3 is CASSRTSGSTDTQYF. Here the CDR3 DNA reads TGCGCCAGCAGCCGGACTAGCGGGAGCACAGATACGCAGTATTTT.

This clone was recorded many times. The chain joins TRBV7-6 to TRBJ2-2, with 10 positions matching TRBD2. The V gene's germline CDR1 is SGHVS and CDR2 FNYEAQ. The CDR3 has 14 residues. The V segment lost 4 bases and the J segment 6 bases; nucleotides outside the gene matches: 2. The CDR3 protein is CASSSGLAAGELFF. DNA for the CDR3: TGTGCCAGCAGCTCAGGACTAGCGGCCGGGGAGCTGTTTTTT.

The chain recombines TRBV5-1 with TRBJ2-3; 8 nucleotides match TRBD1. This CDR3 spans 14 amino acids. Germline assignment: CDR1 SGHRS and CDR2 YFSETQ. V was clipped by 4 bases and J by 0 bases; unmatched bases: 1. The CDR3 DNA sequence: TGCGCCAGCAGCCGACAGGGGAGCACAGATACGCAGTATTTT. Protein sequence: CASSRQGSTDTQYF.

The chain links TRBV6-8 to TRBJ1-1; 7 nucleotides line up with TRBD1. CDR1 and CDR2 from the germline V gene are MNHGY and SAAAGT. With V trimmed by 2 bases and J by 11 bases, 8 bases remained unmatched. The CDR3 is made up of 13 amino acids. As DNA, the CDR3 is TGTGCCAGCAGTTACGCAAACAGGGGATGGGCTTTCTTT. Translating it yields CASSYANRGWAFF.

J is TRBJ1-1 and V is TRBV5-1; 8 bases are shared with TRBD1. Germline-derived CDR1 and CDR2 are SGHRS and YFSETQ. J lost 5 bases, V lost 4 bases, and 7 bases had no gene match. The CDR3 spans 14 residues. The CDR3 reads CASSNGQGLTEAFF. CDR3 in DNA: TGCGCCAGCAGCAACGGACAGGGATTGACTGAAGCTTTCTTT.

The CDR3 protein is CASSPEAVNTGELFF. The CDR3 DNA follows: TGTGCCAGCTCACCGGAGGCGGTAAACACCGGGGAGCTGTTTTTT. V is TRBV18 and J is TRBJ2-2, with D possibly matching TRBD2 (5 bases). V lost 3 bases to trimming and J lost 2 bases, with 10 bases between them. Germline V gives CDR1 KGHSH, CDR2 LQKENI. The CDR3 contains 15 residues.

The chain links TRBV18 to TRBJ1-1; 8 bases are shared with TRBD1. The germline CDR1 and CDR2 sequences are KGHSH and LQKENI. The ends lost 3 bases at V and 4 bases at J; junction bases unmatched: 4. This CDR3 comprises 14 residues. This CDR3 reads CASSPRQGSTEAFF. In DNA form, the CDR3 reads TGTGCCAGCTCACCCCGACAGGGGAGCACTGAAGCTTTCTTT.

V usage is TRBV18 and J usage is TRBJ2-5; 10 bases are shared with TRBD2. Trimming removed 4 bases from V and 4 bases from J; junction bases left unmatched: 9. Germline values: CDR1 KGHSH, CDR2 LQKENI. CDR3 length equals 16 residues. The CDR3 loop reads CASSRLQRGGRETQYF. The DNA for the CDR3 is TGTGCCAGCTCACGGTTGCAGCGGGGGGGCCGAGAGACCCAGTACTTC.

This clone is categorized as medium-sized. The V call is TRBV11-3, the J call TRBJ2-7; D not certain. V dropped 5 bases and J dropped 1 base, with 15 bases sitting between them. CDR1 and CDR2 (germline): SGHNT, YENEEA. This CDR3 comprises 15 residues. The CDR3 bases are TGTGCCAGCAGCCCCACCCGGGCCGAGTCCTACGAGCAGTACTTC. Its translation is CASSPTRAESYEQYF.

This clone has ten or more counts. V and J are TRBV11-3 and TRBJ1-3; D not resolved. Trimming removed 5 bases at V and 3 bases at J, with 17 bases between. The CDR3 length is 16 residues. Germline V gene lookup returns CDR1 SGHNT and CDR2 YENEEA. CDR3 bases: TGTGCCAGCAGCCCACCGACGACGATCGGTGGAAACACCATATATTTT. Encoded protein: CASSPPTTIGGNTIYF.